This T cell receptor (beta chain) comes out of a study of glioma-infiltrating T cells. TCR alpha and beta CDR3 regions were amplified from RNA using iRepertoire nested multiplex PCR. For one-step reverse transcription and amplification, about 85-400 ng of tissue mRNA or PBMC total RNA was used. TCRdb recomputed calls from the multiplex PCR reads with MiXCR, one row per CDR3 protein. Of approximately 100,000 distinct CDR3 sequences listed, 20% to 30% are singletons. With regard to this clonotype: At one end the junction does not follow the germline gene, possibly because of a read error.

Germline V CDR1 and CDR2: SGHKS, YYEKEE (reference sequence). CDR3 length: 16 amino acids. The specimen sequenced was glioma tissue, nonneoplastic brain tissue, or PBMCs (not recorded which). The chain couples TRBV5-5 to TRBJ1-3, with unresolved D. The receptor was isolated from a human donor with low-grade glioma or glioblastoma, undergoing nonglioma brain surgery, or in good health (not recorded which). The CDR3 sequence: CTSSSWMGSAGNTIYF. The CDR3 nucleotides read TGTACCAGCAGCTCCTGGATGGGATCCGCTGGAAACACCATATATTTT.